This T cell receptor (gamma chain) was documented in a study of Vδ1+ human thymocytes. Study outcomes and limitations: In the thymus, TRG and TRD repertoires looked highly polyclonal with Gaussian CDR3 lengths. Thymic delta-chain repertoires held 20% to 25% Vdelta2 sequences and few Vdelta3, despite high sort purity. Donors shared many TRG clonotypes but few TRD clonotypes.

RNA was extracted from the cells and then reverse transcribed. Pooled V-gene forward primers with one constant-region reverse primer generated the CDR3 amplicons by multiplex PCR. TCRdb redid the clone calls on the multiplex PCR reads with CATT. Among about 6,500 gamma-chain clones listed, roughly 45% were seen once. In this sample, this clone turned up once. Its antigen is as yet unknown. The sorted cells were CD3+ Vdelta1+ Vdelta2- thymocytes from alphabeta-depleted thymus. Between roughly 98% and 99.6% of sorted thymocytes were Vdelta1+. From germline, CDR1 is EGSNGY and CDR2 YDSYNSKV. The CDR3 runs 15 residues. The trim removed 0 bases at V and 2 bases at J, leaving 3 bases unmatched.

This receptor was identified in a boy in the first two years of life who had congenital heart surgery. The sequencing input was Vdelta1+ gamma-delta thymocytes from the thymus. Stated subset: FACS-sorted CD3+ TCRalphabeta- TCRVdelta1+ TCRVdelta2- thymocytes. The rearrangement uses TRGV2 and TRGJP2. TCRdb is silent on the J gene; assignment here came from matching the DNA to germline. The CDR3 loop is CATWDGPSSDWIKTF. The CDR3 DNA reads TGTGCCACCTGGGACGGGCCGAGTAGTGATTGGATCAAGACGTTT.